The 14 T cell receptor beta chains in this list originate from one sample, sequenced in a study of blood T cell repertoires in COVID-19. Some clones are missing from TCRdb's copy, which holds only in-frame ones; the method was immunoSEQ multiplex PCR. The repertoire holds approximately 200,000 clones, with roughly four fifths as singletons. Sequencing input: PBMCs or T cells enriched from blood (not recorded which). The receptors were gathered from a middle-aged man who had recovered from COVID-19.

The chain couples TRBV4-2 to TRBJ2-1; TRBD2 agrees at 7 bases. Germline V gene sequence: CDR1 LGHNA, CDR2 YNFKEQ. CDR3 size: 18 residues. The J segment lost 5 bases and the V segment lost 1 base, leaving 14 bases of the junction unmatched. CDR3 protein: CASSQGPRRLAEDNEQFF. The CDR3 DNA sequence: TGTGCCAGCAGCCAAGGCCCCCGGAGGCTAGCGGAGGACAATGAGCAGTTCTTC.

The V gene is TRBV19, the J gene TRBJ1-5, with D perhaps matching TRBD1 (6 bases). Trimming removed 8 bases at V and 11 bases at J, with 19 bases between. This CDR3 is 13 amino acids long. Germline V lookup: CDR1 LNHDA, CDR2 SQIVND (reference sequence). CDR3 amino acids: CASGGRGPSAQHF. CDR3 bases: TGTGCCAGTGGGGGCAGGGGACCCTCAGCCCAGCATTTT.

The chain carries TRBV14 and TRBJ2-7; 9 bases are a match to TRBD1. The V gene's germline CDR1 is SGHDN and CDR2 FVKESK. The CDR3 length is 16 residues. J was trimmed by 2 bases and V by 0 bases; bases with no gene match: 5. The CDR3 DNA reads TGTGCCAGCAGCCAAGAAATAAGGACAGGGGCCTACGAGCAGTACTTC. Its translation is CASSQEIRTGAYEQYF.

This chain joins TRBV19 and TRBJ1-6; perhaps TRBD1 as D (6 bases). The CDR3 spans 15 residues. The V and J ends lost 7 bases and 4 bases respectively, with 14 bases between them. Germline CDR1 reads LNHDA; CDR2 reads SQIVND (reference sequence). Here the CDR3 reads CASTAQGTYNSPLHF. As DNA, the CDR3 is TGTGCCAGTACGGCACAGGGCACATATAATTCACCCCTCCACTTT. The entire variable domain, with the rest obtained from reference TRBV19 and TRBJ1-6, is as follows: DGGITQSPKYLFRKEGQNVTLSCEQNLNHDAMYWYRQDPGQGLRLIYYSQIVNDFQKGDIAEGYSVSREKKESFPLTVTSAQKNPTAFYLCASTAQGTYNSPLHFGNGTRLTVT.

The chain joins TRBV24-1 to TRBJ2-3, with 12 bases aligning to TRBD2. J was trimmed by 4 bases and V by 1 base; bases with no gene match: 2. Germline loops: CDR1 KGHDR, CDR2 SFDVKD. This CDR3 is 16 amino acids long. In nucleotides, the CDR3 is TGTGCCACCAGTGATTTAACTAGCGGGAGGCCAGATACGCAGTATTTT. Its protein product is CATSDLTSGRPDTQYF.

Only a few counts were recorded for this clone. The rearrangement links TRBV6-2 or TRBV6-3 to TRBJ2-3; D is unclear. Germline V CDR1 and CDR2: MNHEY, SVGEGT. The CDR3 totals 15 residues. Trimming cost V 3 bases and J 2 bases, with 12 bases left between them. CDR3 nucleotide sequence: TGTGCCAGCAGTTATCTAGACCAGCTCACAGATACGCAGTATTTT. Encoded protein: CASSYLDQLTDTQYF.

This clone has more than one count but fewer than ten. The chain couples TRBV27 to TRBJ2-2; D gene unclear. The CDR3 totals 14 residues. Germline V gene lookup returns CDR1 MNHEY and CDR2 SMNVEV (reference sequence). Trimming shortened V by 7 bases and J by 7 bases, and 16 bases separated the two germline ends. The CDR3: CASTSGLTIGELFF. The CDR3 coding sequence is TGTGCCAGCACGTCAGGATTGACGATCGGGGAGCTGTTTTTT.

This sequence joins TRBV28 and TRBJ2-1; 8 nucleotides align to TRBD2. V shed 4 bases, J shed 7 bases, and the junction held 9 bases outside the gene matches. Germline CDR1 and CDR2: MDHEN and SYDVKM. The CDR3 has 15 amino acids. The DNA for the CDR3 is TGTGCCAGCAGTTCAATCGGGAGGGTGGGGAATGAGCAGTTCTTC. Protein sequence: CASSSIGRVGNEQFF.

This chain links TRBV21-1 with TRBJ2-5; the table's TRBD2 call for D was not verified on the DNA. TRBV21-1 is assigned pseudogene status. The CDR3 loop spans 16 amino acids. The CDR3 loop is CASSLRGAARQETQYF. The CDR3 nucleotides are TGTGCCAGCAGTCTTCGGGGGGCAGCTCGCCAAGAGACCCAGTACTTC.

The chain joins TRBV5-3 to TRBJ2-7, with D possibly TRBD1 on 6 matching bases. TRBV5-3 is given ORF status, its function remaining uncertain. The length of the CDR3 is 16 residues. With 0 bases removed from V and 5 bases from J, the gap between germline ends came to 18 bases. CDR3 region: CARSLEPGEFHHEQYF. In DNA form, the CDR3 reads TGTGCCAGAAGCTTGGAGCCAGGGGAGTTTCACCACGAGCAGTACTTC.

The chain recombines TRBV3-1 (or the pseudogene TRBV3-2) with TRBJ2-2, with 13 nucleotides matching TRBD2. V trimming: 6 bases; J trimming: 4 bases; junction bases outside the gene matches: 5. Looked up from germline, CDR1 is LGHDT and CDR2 is YNNKEL (reference sequence). The CDR3 length is 16 residues. The CDR3, as DNA: TGTGCCAGCAGTCGACTAGCGGGAGGCCGCACCGGGGAGCTGTTTTTT. Its translation: CASSRLAGGRTGELFF.

The chain recombines TRBV2 with TRBJ2-3, with D uncertain. The CDR3 has 13 amino acids. V lost 7 bases to trimming and J lost 7 bases, with 15 bases between them. Germline CDR1 SNHLY, CDR2 FYNNEI. The CDR3 DNA is TGTGCCAGCACTCCCGAGGCGGCGAATACGCAGTATTTT. Residues: CASTPEAANTQYF.

CDR3 region: CASSQLLAGIYNEQFF. CDR3 nucleotides: TGCGCCAGCAGCCAATTACTAGCGGGGATCTACAATGAGCAGTTCTTC. V is TRBV4-1 and J is TRBJ2-1, with 10 positions matching TRBD2. The CDR3 is 16 residues long. CDR1 is MGHRA and CDR2 is YSYEKL in the germline V gene. After removal of 2 bases from V and 3 bases from J, the junction contained 4 bases not matched to a gene.

Only one count was recorded for this clone. The V gene is TRBV7-2, the J gene TRBJ2-1; 13 bases are shared with TRBD2. There are 16 residues in the CDR3. V lost 5 bases to trimming and J lost 10 bases; unmatched junction nucleotides: 11. In germline, CDR1 is SGHTA, CDR2 FQGNSA. The CDR3: CASSPRGTSGIAEQFF. DNA for the CDR3: TGTGCCAGCAGCCCCCGGGGGACTAGCGGGATAGCGGAGCAGTTCTTC.